Here is one T cell receptor beta chain with its context. What antigen it recognizes has not been identified. Base quality data are lacking; no much larger clone is found one base away. The data stem from a study of lymphopenia after photon versus proton radiotherapy (dated by TCRdb to about 2019). Regarding the research as a whole: The study compared the immunological effects of photon versus proton radiation therapy in patients with gastrointestinal tumors who developed high-grade lymphopenia. A cohort of around 21 patients with gastrointestinal tumors who received either photon or proton therapy and subsequently developed lymphopenia was included. The goal of the study was to describe how the two radiation modalities differ in their effects on the immune system.

Inclusive of the bounding cysteine and phenylalanine, the CDR3 is 13 residues long. Only the CDR3 DNA stays, 39 bases, in frame from base 1. CDR1 and CDR2 were assigned from the germline V gene as MDHEN and SYDVKM. Trimming removed 5 bases from V and 3 bases from J, leaving 10 bases between the germline ends. Library prep was done by the immunoSEQ multiplex PCR assay. Alongside multiparametric flow cytometry, deep sequencing of rearranged TCR beta loci was used to profile the T cell repertoires. TCRdb took over this immuneACCESS table, retaining in-frame rearrangements with V and J assigned. Such tables are incomplete; in checked studies, under half of the missing clones stem from an unresolved V gene, and the remainder is unexplained. The sample table shows nearly 25,000 clones, and around four fifths are seen once. 20% to 25% of the sample lies in the top ten. What the research found in general, with its limitations: Proton-treated patients stayed relatively stable during treatment, while photon-treated patients lost naive T cells and TCR diversity and gained effector/memory populations. The survival association was examined only in patients who died, and the authors described better survival with proton therapy as a possibility, not as a demonstrated result. After the lymphocyte count nadir, oligoclonal expansion, especially of CD8+ Temra cells, was observed in photon-treated repertoires, and the drop in diversity was driven by this expansion. Among patients across the cohort who died, overall survival time showed an inverse correlation with a larger post-nadir drop in TCR diversity.

The receptor comes from a woman aged 70 to 79 with pancreatic cancer. The chain employs TRBV28 and TRBJ1-2, with no D gene named confidently. The sample consisted of peripheral blood, taken from a patient treated with proton-based radiotherapy. CDR3 reads: CASSPPFDYGYTF. At the DNA level, the sequence is TGTGCCAGCAGTCCCCCATTTGACTATGGCTACACCTTC.